This is a list of T cell receptor beta chains from one sample in a study of CD8+ T cells in alopecia areata. TCRdb's table, derived via immunoSEQ multiplex PCR, lists solely in-frame clones and lacks some. The table lists some 240,000 clones, around three fifths of them singletons. This sample comprised CD4+ T cells sorted from blood, obtained at week 0. The receptors were sampled from a human donor with alopecia areata. The CDR3 runs from the conserved cysteine through the conserved F or W. The D gene is left open where the match is weak. Some rows have no size entry. The others give once, few or many, or a class for an expanded clone.

TRBJ2-1,TRBV4-1,-,TRBD1,CASRSVRGQSYNEQFF,TGCGCCAGCAGGTCGGTGAGGGGGCAGAGCTACAATGAGCAGTTCTTC
TRBJ1-2,TRBV25-1,-,-,CASSDPGTVYGYTF,TGTGCCAGCAGTGACCCCGGGACGGTCTATGGCTACACCTTC
TRBJ1-1,TRBV30,-,TRBD1,CAWRRGQRNTEAFF,TGTGCCTGGAGGAGGGGACAGCGGAACACTGAAGCTTTCTTT
TRBJ2-1,TRBV7-2,-,-,CASSDTQNTRTQFF,TGTGCCAGCAGCGACACCCAGAACACTAGGACGCAGTTCTTC
TRBJ2-6,TRBV30,-,-,CAWSVGGSGANVLTF,TGTGCCTGGAGTGTTGGTGGGTCTGGGGCCAACGTCCTGACTTTC
TRBJ1-1,TRBV5-1,-,-,CASSLEGENTEAFF,TGCGCCAGCAGCTTGGAGGGAGAGAACACTGAAGCTTTCTTT
TRBJ2-3,TRBV9,-,-,CASRAGDGASTDTQYF,TGTGCCAGCAGAGCAGGGGACGGGGCAAGCACAGATACGCAGTATTTT
TRBJ1-2,TRBV7-9,-,-,CASSSAPTGLNGYTF,TGTGCCAGCAGCTCCGCCCCCACAGGGTTGAATGGCTACACCTTC
TRBJ2-1,TRBV30,-,-,CAWSVGGMKNEQFF,TGTGCCTGGAGTGTCGGGGGTATGAAGAATGAGCAGTTCTTC
TRBJ1-5,TRBV19,-,-,CAAGSNQPQHF,TGTGCCGCGGGGTCGAATCAGCCCCAGCATTTT
TRBJ1-1,TRBV29-1,few,-,CSVEARMVTEAFF,TGCAGCGTTGAAGCCAGGATGGTCACTGAAGCTTTCTTT
TRBJ1-4,TRBV7-9,-,-,CASSSPAGGREKLFF,TGTGCCAGCAGCTCCCCCGCGGGGGGCCGCGAAAAACTGTTTTTT
TRBJ2-3,TRBV9,-,TRBD2,CASSVAGGRNEDTQYF,TGTGCCAGCAGCGTCGCGGGGGGAAGAAATGAGGATACGCAGTATTTT
TRBJ1-2,TRBV7-2,-,-,CASSSLRNGYTF,TGTGCCAGCAGCTCCCTACGTAATGGCTACACCTTC
TRBJ2-3,TRBV2,-,-,CATPAGTSTDTQYF,TGTGCCACCCCGGCGGGGACTAGCACAGATACGCAGTATTTT
TRBJ2-1,TRBV11-2,once,-,CASSLILVADNEQFF,TGTGCCAGCAGCTTAATCCTAGTTGCTGACAATGAGCAGTTCTTC
TRBJ1-1,TRBV29-1,-,-,CSVETGEAFF,TGCAGCGTTGAGACAGGTGAAGCTTTCTTT
TRBJ2-3,TRBV6-6,-,TRBD1,CASSYSGQTSTDTQYF,TGTGCCAGCAGTTACTCGGGACAGACTAGCACAGATACGCAGTATTTT
TRBJ1-1,TRBV23-1,-,-,CASSREAFF,TGCGCCAGCAGTCGGGAAGCTTTCTTT
TRBJ1-6,TRBV14,-,-,CASSQWEVNRNSPLHF,TGTGCCAGCAGCCAATGGGAGGTGAATCGAAATTCACCCCTCCACTTT
TRBJ2-5,TRBV7-3,once,-,CASSIGQKETQYF,TGTGCCAGCAGCATAGGACAGAAAGAGACCCAGTACTTC
TRBJ2-1,TRBV7-2,-,TRBD2,CASSARLAGGNEQFF,TGTGCCAGCAGCGCTCGACTAGCGGGAGGGAATGAGCAGTTCTTC
TRBJ2-6,TRBV5-1,-,TRBD2,CASSLVGGGTSGANVLTF,TGCGCCAGCAGCTTGGTAGGCGGGGGAACTTCTGGGGCCAACGTCCTGACTTTC
TRBJ2-6,TRBV6-5,-,-,CASSYSPASGANVLTF,TGTGCCAGCAGTTACTCTCCCGCCTCTGGGGCCAACGTCCTGACTTTC
TRBJ2-6,TRBV5-1,-,-,CASSWASGANVLTF,TGCGCCAGCAGCTGGGCCTCTGGGGCCAACGTCCTGACTTTC
TRBJ2-1,TRBV5-1,few,-,CASSGGWGTSQGDEQFF,TGCGCCAGCAGCGGAGGTTGGGGGACCAGCCAAGGTGATGAGCAGTTCTTC
TRBJ2-7,TRBV7-9,-,TRBD2,CASSLETSGSYEQYF,TGTGCCAGCAGCTTAGAGACTAGCGGTTCCTACGAGCAGTACTTC
TRBJ2-7,TRBV9,-,TRBD1,CASRSLSFDRGSRCKQYF,TGTGCCAGCAGATCACTTTCCTTCGACAGGGGAAGTAGGTGTAAGCAGTACTTC
TRBJ1-4,TRBV5-1,few,-,CASSLDRAEKLFF,TGCGCCAGCAGCTTGGACCGGGCGGAAAAACTGTTTTTT
TRBJ2-3,TRBV7-3,-,-,CASSFSSGTDTQYF,TGTGCCAGCAGCTTTTCGAGCGGCACAGATACGCAGTATTTT
TRBJ2-1,TRBV29-1,-,-,CTLADEQFF,TGCACTTTGGCGGATGAGCAGTTCTTC
TRBJ2-3,TRBV5-1,-,TRBD2,CASSLTAGGPRDTQYF,TGCGCCAGCAGCTTGACCGCGGGGGGGCCAAGAGATACGCAGTATTTT
TRBJ2-7,TRBV5-6,-,TRBD1,CASSRGDRPPEQYF,TGTGCCAGCAGCCGAGGGGACAGGCCGCCTGAGCAGTACTTC
TRBJ2-3,TRBV5-1,once,TRBD1,CASSLRDRGPGDTQYF,TGCGCCAGCAGCTTGAGGGACAGGGGGCCGGGAGATACGCAGTATTTT
TRBJ2-6,TRBV19,many,-,CASSTSGANVLTF,TGTGCCAGTAGCACTAGTGGGGCCAACGTCCTGACTTTC
TRBJ1-1,TRBV4-1,-,TRBD1,CASSQDDREDTEAFF,TGCGCCAGCAGCCAGGATGACAGGGAGGACACTGAAGCTTTCTTT
TRBJ2-1,TRBV5-1,few,TRBD2,CASSLGLAGGIDEQFF,TGCGCCAGCAGCTTGGGACTAGCGGGGGGAATCGATGAGCAGTTCTTC
TRBJ2-7,TRBV4-1,few,-,CASSQGGAQGFYEQYF,TGCGCCAGCAGCCAGGGAGGGGCCCAGGGGTTCTACGAGCAGTACTTC
TRBJ2-7,TRBV25-1,few,-,CASSTLGNEQYF,TGTGCCAGCAGCACTTTGGGTAACGAGCAGTACTTC
TRBJ1-5,TRBV2,-,TRBD1,CASSESSGTAVGNQPQHF,TGTGCCAGCAGTGAGAGCTCCGGGACAGCAGTGGGCAATCAGCCCCAGCATTTT
TRBJ1-5,TRBV29-1,-,TRBD1,CSVSQGSSNQPQHF,TGCAGCGTCTCACAGGGGTCGAGCAATCAGCCCCAGCATTTT
TRBJ2-3,TRBV5-4,few,TRBD2,CASSWGLHLTDTQYF,TGTGCCAGCAGCTGGGGACTACACCTTACAGATACGCAGTATTTT
TRBJ2-4,TRBV6-6,-,-,CASSYSVGAKNIQYF,TGTGCCAGCAGTTACTCAGTGGGGGCCAAAAACATTCAGTACTTC
TRBJ1-2,TRBV5-1,-,-,CASTGGTTIYGYTF,TGCGCCAGCACCGGTGGCACTACGATCTATGGCTACACCTTC
TRBJ2-1,TRBV6-5,once,-,CAINRVNDNEQFF,TGTGCCATAAACCGGGTCAACGACAATGAGCAGTTCTTC
TRBJ1-4,TRBV25-1,-,-,CASSERSVVAVHNEKLFF,TGTGCCAGCAGTGAACGATCCGTTGTGGCAGTTCATAATGAAAAACTGTTTTTT
TRBJ2-5,TRBV11-2,few,-,CASSTTETQYF,TGTGCCAGCAGCACGACAGAGACCCAGTACTTC
TRBJ2-7,TRBV5-1,few,TRBD2,CASSPSPSGVAYEQYF,TGCGCCAGCAGCCCCTCGCCTAGCGGGGTTGCCTACGAGCAGTACTTC
TRBJ1-1,TRBV6-5,-,-,CASSPLSIGGTEAFF,TGTGCCAGCAGTCCCTTGTCGATTGGGGGCACTGAAGCTTTCTTT
TRBJ2-4,TRBV29-1,few,-,CSVGGLAKNIQYF,TGCAGCGTTGGGGGACTAGCCAAAAACATTCAGTACTTC
TRBJ1-1,TRBV6-5,-,-,CASSSQGNTEAFF,TGTGCCAGCAGTTCACAGGGGAACACTGAAGCTTTCTTT